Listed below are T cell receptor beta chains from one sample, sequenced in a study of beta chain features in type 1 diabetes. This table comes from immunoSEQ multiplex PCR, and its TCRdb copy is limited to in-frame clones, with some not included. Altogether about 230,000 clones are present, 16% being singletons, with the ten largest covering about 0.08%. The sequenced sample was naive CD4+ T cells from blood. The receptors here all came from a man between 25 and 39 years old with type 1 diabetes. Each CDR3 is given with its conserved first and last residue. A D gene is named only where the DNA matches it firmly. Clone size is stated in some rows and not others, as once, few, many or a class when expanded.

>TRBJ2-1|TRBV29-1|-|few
CSVARDTYNEQFF
TGCAGCGTGGCCCGGGACACTTACAATGAGCAGTTCTTC
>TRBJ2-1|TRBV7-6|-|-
CASSSLASGEQFF
TGTGCCAGCAGCTCTCTAGCTAGTGGTGAGCAGTTCTTC
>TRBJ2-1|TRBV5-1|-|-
CASSLAEVSPYNEQFF
TGCGCCAGCAGCTTGGCCGAAGTGAGTCCCTACAATGAGCAGTTCTTC
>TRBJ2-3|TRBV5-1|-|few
CASSGINKLDTQYF
TGCGCCAGCAGCGGGATAAACAAATTGGATACGCAGTATTTT
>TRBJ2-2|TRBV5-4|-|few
CASSPGLDGELFF
TGTGCCAGCAGCCCGGGATTAGACGGGGAGCTGTTTTTT
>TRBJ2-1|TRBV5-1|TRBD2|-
CASSLPSGSDMNEQFF
TGCGCCAGCAGCTTGCCGAGCGGGAGTGATATGAATGAGCAGTTCTTC
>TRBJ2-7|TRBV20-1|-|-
CSARDFAEQYF
TGCAGTGCCCGGGACTTCGCCGAGCAGTACTTC
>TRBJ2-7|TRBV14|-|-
CASSALQGYLVEQYF
TGTGCCAGCAGCGCCTTGCAGGGATACCTGGTCGAGCAGTACTTC
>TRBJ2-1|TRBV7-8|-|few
CASSLLGRLQTYSYNEQFF
TGTGCCAGCAGCCTGCTTGGTCGGCTGCAGACTTACTCCTACAATGAGCAGTTCTTC
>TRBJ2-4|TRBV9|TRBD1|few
CASSPNPEGALNIQYF
TGTGCCAGCAGCCCAAATCCTGAGGGGGCCCTAAACATTCAGTACTTC
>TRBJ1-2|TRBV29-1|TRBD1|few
CSVGAGTGPYSYTF
TGCAGCGTTGGGGCCGGGACAGGGCCCTATAGCTACACCTTC
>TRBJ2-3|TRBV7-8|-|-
CASSQNFGTDTQYF
TGTGCCAGCAGCCAGAATTTTGGCACAGATACGCAGTATTTT
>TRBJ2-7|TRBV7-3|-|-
CASSGTNRETSYEQYF
TGTGCCAGCAGCGGCACCAACAGGGAAACGTCCTACGAGCAGTACTTC
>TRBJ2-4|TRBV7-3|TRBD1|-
CASSSTGGEDIQYF
TGTGCCAGCAGCTCTACAGGGGGCGAGGACATTCAGTACTTC
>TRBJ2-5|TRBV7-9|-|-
CASSRTASQETQYF
TGTGCCAGCAGCCGGACAGCTTCCCAAGAGACCCAGTACTTC
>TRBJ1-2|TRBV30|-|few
CAWRRDTPGYTF
TGTGCCTGGCGTCGGGACACTCCTGGCTACACCTTC
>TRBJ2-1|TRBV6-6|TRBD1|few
CASSYSATGGNNEQFF
TGTGCCAGCAGTTACTCTGCGACAGGGGGCAATAATGAGCAGTTCTTC
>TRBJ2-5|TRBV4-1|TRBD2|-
CASRAVGSGKFETQYF
TGCGCCAGCAGGGCTGTAGGTAGCGGGAAGTTTGAGACCCAGTACTTC
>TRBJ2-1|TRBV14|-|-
CASSQTAGSSYNEQFF
TGTGCCAGCAGCCAAACAGCGGGTAGCTCCTACAATGAGCAGTTCTTC
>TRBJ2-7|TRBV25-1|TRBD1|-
CASSDRQGRYEQYF
TGTGCCAGCAGTGACCGACAGGGTAGGTACGAGCAGTACTTC
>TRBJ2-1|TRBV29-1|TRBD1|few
CSVLDRGGNEQFF
TGCAGCGTACTGGACAGGGGGGGCAATGAGCAGTTCTTC
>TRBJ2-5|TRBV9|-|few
CASSAQAGSVTQYF
TGTGCCAGCAGCGCTCAGGCGGGGAGCGTGACCCAGTACTTC
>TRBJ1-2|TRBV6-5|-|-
CASSYSPQGVYYGYTF
TGTGCCAGCAGTTACTCGCCCCAGGGAGTCTACTATGGCTACACCTTC
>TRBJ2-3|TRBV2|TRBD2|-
CASSELVAGDTQYF
TGTGCCAGCAGTGAATTGGTAGCGGGGGATACGCAGTATTTT
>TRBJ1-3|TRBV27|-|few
CASSPTSGNTIYF
TGTGCCAGCAGCCCAACTAGTGGAAACACCATATATTTT
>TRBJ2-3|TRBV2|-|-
CASSLDRASTDTQYF
TGTGCCAGCAGTTTAGACAGAGCTAGCACAGATACGCAGTATTTT
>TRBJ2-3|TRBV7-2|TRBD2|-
CASSLWRSGRADTQYF
TGTGCCAGCAGCTTATGGCGTAGCGGGAGGGCCGATACGCAGTATTTT
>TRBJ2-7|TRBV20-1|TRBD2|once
CSARGPGGQYF
TGCAGTGCTAGAGGACCGGGAGGGCAGTACTTC
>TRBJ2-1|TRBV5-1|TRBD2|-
CASSARPTSGSYNEQFF
TGCGCCAGCAGCGCGCGCCCGACTAGCGGGTCCTACAATGAGCAGTTCTTC
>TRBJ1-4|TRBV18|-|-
CASSPDGRVPKEFF
TGTGCCAGCTCACCAGACGGTCGCGTTCCGAAGGAGTTTTTT
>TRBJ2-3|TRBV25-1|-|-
CASSAYGTDTQYF
TGTGCCAGCAGTGCCTATGGCACAGATACGCAGTATTTT
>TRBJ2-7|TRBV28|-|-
CASSLLGYEQYF
TGTGCCAGCAGTTTATTGGGGTACGAGCAGTACTTC
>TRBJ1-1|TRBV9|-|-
CASSTTSIEAFF
TGTGCCAGCAGCACAACGTCAATTGAAGCTTTCTTT
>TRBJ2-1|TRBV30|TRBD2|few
CAWSVGGRIDEQFF
TGTGCCTGGAGTGTAGGCGGGAGGATCGATGAGCAGTTCTTC
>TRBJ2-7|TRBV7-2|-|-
CASSFGRGSYEQYF
TGTGCCAGCAGCTTCGGCAGGGGTTCCTACGAGCAGTACTTC
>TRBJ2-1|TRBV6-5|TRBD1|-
CASSSPGQAYNEQFF
TGTGCCAGCAGTTCCCCGGGACAGGCCTACAATGAGCAGTTCTTC
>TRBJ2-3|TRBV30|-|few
CAWSRRGRDTQYF
TGTGCCTGGAGTCGGAGGGGACGAGATACGCAGTATTTT
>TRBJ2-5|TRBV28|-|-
CASRSPGQQETQYF
TGTGCCAGCAGGTCACCGGGACAACAAGAGACCCAGTACTTC
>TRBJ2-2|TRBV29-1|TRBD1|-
CSARGLLTGELFF
TGCAGCGCCAGGGGGTTATTGACCGGGGAGCTGTTTTTT
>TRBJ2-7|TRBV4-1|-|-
CASSLIGNPTYEQYF
TGCGCCAGCAGCCTCATCGGGAATCCTACCTACGAGCAGTACTTC
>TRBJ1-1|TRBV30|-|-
CAWSVTNGGTEAFF
TGTGCCTGGAGTGTAACCAACGGTGGCACTGAAGCTTTCTTT
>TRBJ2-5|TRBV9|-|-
CASSGSGAPGETQYF
TGTGCCAGCAGCGGTAGCGGAGCCCCCGGGGAGACCCAGTACTTC
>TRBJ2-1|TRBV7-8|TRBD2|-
CASSPLRREGLGSYNEQFF
TGTGCCAGCAGCCCGCTCAGGCGGGAGGGCCTAGGCTCCTACAATGAGCAGTTCTTC
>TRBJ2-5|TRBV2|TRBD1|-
CASRMDREGSETQYF
TGTGCCAGCAGGATGGACAGGGAAGGGTCAGAGACCCAGTACTTC
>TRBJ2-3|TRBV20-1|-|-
CSARGPNTQYF
TGCAGTGCTAGGGGTCCGAATACGCAGTATTTT
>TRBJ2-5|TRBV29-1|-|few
CSSLGIHRGETQYF
TGCAGTTCCCTAGGAATCCACCGCGGGGAGACCCAGTACTTC
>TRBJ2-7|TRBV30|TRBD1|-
CAWTGQGDFYEQYF
TGTGCCTGGACCGGACAGGGGGACTTCTACGAGCAGTACTTC
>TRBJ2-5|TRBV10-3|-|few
CAISPLGGSETQYF
TGTGCCATCAGTCCCCTAGGGGGGTCGGAGACCCAGTACTTC